Listed here are 24 T cell receptor beta chains from one sample, sequenced in a study of blood T cell repertoires in COVID-19. The table came from immunoSEQ multiplex PCR; TCRdb's copy has only in-frame clones and leaves some out. This sample has approximately 150,000 clones, with roughly 81% found just once. The sequenced sample was peripheral blood. The source of these receptors is a woman of 80 years or more with COVID-19, enrolled during active disease.

The V gene is TRBV18, the J gene TRBJ2-7, with 8 positions matching TRBD1. Per germline, CDR1 KGHSH and CDR2 LQKENI. This CDR3 comprises 15 residues. V lost 0 bases and J lost 4; bases outside the gene matches: 5. The CDR3 nucleotides read TGTGCCAGCTCACCACCGGGACAGGCTTGGTACGAGCAGTACTTC. Its translation is CASSPPGQAWYEQYF.

The chain uses TRBV7-9 and TRBJ2-5; TRBD2 aligns across 9 bases. This CDR3 has 15 residues. The V gene end was trimmed by 5 bases and the J gene end by 2 bases; junction bases not matched to a gene: 6. Germline CDR1 is SEHNR and CDR2 is FQNEAQ (reference sequence). CDR3 loop: CASSPRLAEQETQYF. The CDR3 DNA follows: TGTGCCAGCAGCCCCCGACTAGCGGAACAAGAGACCCAGTACTTC.

The chain is built from TRBV9 and TRBJ2-1; D gene unclear. The CDR3 length is 13 residues. Trimming removed 2 bases at V and 3 bases at J, with 6 bases between. Germline CDR1 and CDR2: SGDLS and YYNGEE. The CDR3 region is CASSVHYYNEQFF. Written as DNA, the CDR3 is TGTGCCAGCAGCGTCCACTACTACAATGAGCAGTTCTTC.

The DNA of the CDR3 is TGTGCCAGTAGTATGCTGGCGGGGGGCAGGGGCACCGGGGAGCTGTTTTTT. Amino acids: CASSMLAGGRGTGELFF. The chain carries TRBV19 and TRBJ2-2, with 8 bases that match TRBD2. The CDR3 loop spans 17 amino acids. Germline CDR1 is LNHDA and CDR2 is SQIVND (reference sequence). J lost 4 bases, V lost 3 bases, and 10 bases had no gene match.

This sequence joins TRBV10-3 and TRBJ1-3, with D tentatively TRBD1 (6 bases). CDR3 length: 15 amino acids. The V and J ends lost 4 bases and 0 bases respectively, with 10 bases between them. The germline CDR1 and CDR2 sequences are ENHRY and SYGVKD. CDR3 region: CAISVAGASGNTIYF. CDR3 in DNA: TGTGCCATCAGTGTTGCAGGGGCCTCTGGAAACACCATATATTTT.

This sequence joins TRBV6-2 or TRBV6-3 and TRBJ2-3; the match to TRBD1 covers 8 bases. The length of the CDR3 is 17 residues. The V segment lost 3 bases and the J segment 2 bases; nucleotides outside the gene matches: 10. Germline assignment: CDR1 MNHEY and CDR2 SVGEGT. The CDR3 bases are TGTGCCAGCAGTTATTCCCCGGGACAGGAGGTCACAGATACGCAGTATTTT. Protein product: CASSYSPGQEVTDTQYF.

The chain combines TRBV6-5 with TRBJ2-1, with 9 bases lining up with TRBD1. V lost 7 bases to trimming and J lost 5 bases; unmatched junction nucleotides: 6. Germline V CDR1 and CDR2: MNHEY, SVGAGI. The CDR3 is made up of 14 amino acids. The CDR3 loop reads CASTSQGAHNEQFF. CDR3 bases: TGTGCCAGCACTTCACAGGGGGCCCACAATGAGCAGTTCTTC.

There are a few counts of this clone. The chain employs TRBV28 and TRBJ1-5; 10 positions agree with TRBD1. Germline loops: CDR1 MDHEN, CDR2 SYDVKM. The junction had 7 bases not matched to a gene; V was cut back by 2 bases and J by 6 bases. CDR3 length equals 16 residues. CDR3 in DNA: TGTGCCAGCAGTTTAGGTGGGACAGGGGATAGTCAGCCCCAGCATTTT. Translated, it gives CASSLGGTGDSQPQHF.

The chain links TRBV28 to TRBJ2-7, with D possibly matching TRBD1 (5 bases). In germline, CDR1 is MDHEN, CDR2 SYDVKM. V shed 3 bases and J shed 5 bases, with 11 bases lying between them. The CDR3 extends over 13 amino acids. CDR3: CASSLWGRNEQYF. The CDR3 region has the DNA TGTGCCAGCAGTTTGTGGGGCAGGAACGAGCAGTACTTC.

The rearrangement links TRBV29-1 to TRBJ2-2; 7 bases are shared with TRBD1. Per germline, CDR1 SQVTM and CDR2 ANQGSEA. This CDR3 is 14 amino acids long. The V gene end was trimmed by 7 bases and the J gene end by 5 bases; junction bases not matched to a gene: 10. The CDR3 is CSAAGGYGTGELFF. CDR3 nucleotides: TGCAGCGCCGCAGGGGGATATGGAACCGGGGAGCTGTTTTTT.

Only one count was recorded for this clone. The CDR3 protein is CASSERGYNSPLHF. The CDR3 coding sequence is TGTGCCAGTAGCGAGCGGGGTTATAATTCACCCCTCCACTTT. The J gene is TRBJ1-6, the V gene TRBV19; no definite D call. The V gene's germline CDR1 is LNHDA and CDR2 SQIVND (reference sequence). Trimming shortened V by 6 bases and J by 4 bases, and 10 bases separated the two germline ends. The CDR3 extends over 14 amino acids.

V is TRBV18 and J is TRBJ1-3; 8 bases are shared with TRBD1. Germline trimming cut 2 bases from V and 0 bases from J; bases unmatched to any gene: 6. CDR1 and CDR2 from the germline V gene are KGHSH and LQKENI. The CDR3 has 17 residues. CDR3 in amino acids: CASSPKGQGFSGNTIYF. CDR3 nucleotides: TGTGCCAGCTCACCAAAAGGACAGGGCTTCTCTGGAAACACCATATATTTT.

V gene TRBV7-9 combines with J gene TRBJ2-7; perhaps TRBD1 as D (6 bases). This CDR3 region has 15 residues. Germline CDR1 and CDR2: SEHNR and FQNEAQ (reference sequence). V lost 6 bases, J lost 1 base, and 16 bases lay in between. CDR3 loop: CASSLGGERSYEQYF. DNA for the CDR3: TGTGCCAGCAGTCTAGGGGGAGAACGTTCCTACGAGCAGTACTTC.

This chain connects TRBV11-3 to TRBJ1-1; tentatively, D is TRBD1 (6 bases). The V end lost 5 bases, the J end lost 4 bases, and 20 bases lay between the germline ends. The germline CDR1 and CDR2 sequences are SGHNT and YENEEA. This CDR3 region has 16 residues. The CDR3: CASSQGTAGVGTEAFF. For the CDR3, the DNA is TGTGCCAGCAGCCAGGGGACCGCCGGGGTGGGCACTGAAGCTTTCTTT.

This clone appeared a single time. The gene calls are TRBV18 and TRBJ2-5, with 8 bases lining up with TRBD2. V dropped 2 bases and J dropped 4; count of bases not matched to a gene: 3. The CDR3 has 14 residues. Germline values: CDR1 KGHSH, CDR2 LQKENI. The CDR3 sequence is CASSPSGGGETQYF. The CDR3 DNA is TGTGCCAGCTCACCAAGCGGGGGTGGAGAGACCCAGTACTTC.

The chain combines TRBV6-5 with TRBJ1-5; TRBD1 might be the D (6 bases). The V and J ends lost 4 bases and 0 bases respectively, with 13 bases between them. The CDR3 length is 16 residues. In germline, CDR1 is MNHEY, CDR2 SVGAGI. This CDR3 is CASSFGQISSNQPQHF. In DNA form, the CDR3 reads TGTGCCAGCAGTTTTGGACAGATAAGTAGCAATCAGCCCCAGCATTTT.

The chain employs TRBV9 and TRBJ2-1, with a weak D call TRBD2 (5 bases). Trimming took off 0 bases at V and 0 bases at J, with 13 bases between the two ends. The CDR3 has 17 amino acids. Germline loops: CDR1 SGDLS, CDR2 YYNGEE. Here the CDR3 reads CASSVGVAPSSYNEQFF. CDR3 DNA: TGTGCCAGCAGCGTAGGGGTAGCGCCTAGCTCCTACAATGAGCAGTTCTTC.

The table lists this clone with a few counts. The chain uses TRBV2 and TRBJ2-5; 7 nucleotides align to TRBD2. CDR3 size: 15 residues. The V gene's germline CDR1 is SNHLY and CDR2 FYNNEI. V lost 4 bases to trimming and J lost 5 bases; unmatched junction nucleotides: 10. CDR3 DNA sequence: TGTGCCAGCAGTGTCACATCTACTAGCGTTGAGACCCAGTACTTC. Encoded protein: CASSVTSTSVETQYF.

This chain uses TRBV21-1 with TRBJ1-1; the DNA was not used to check the table's D call, TRBD1. TRBV21-1 is classified as a pseudogene. This CDR3 contains 14 residues. CDR3 loop: CASSKAAGNTEAFF. The CDR3 coding sequence is TGTGCCAGCAGCAAAGCGGCAGGTAACACTGAAGCTTTCTTT.

The chain couples TRBV12-2 to TRBJ1-1; the tabulated D call, TRBD1, remains unverified against the DNA. TRBV12-2 is recorded as a pseudogene. CDR3 size: 16 residues. The CDR3 protein is CASRLGGDSDSSEAFF. CDR3 coding DNA: TGTGCAAGTCGCTTAGGAGGGGACAGTGATTCATCCGAAGCTTTCTTT.

V and J are TRBV6-6 and TRBJ1-1; 9 bases fit TRBD1. With V trimmed by 7 bases and J by 0 bases, 9 bases remained unmatched. The germline V gene encodes CDR1 MNHNY and CDR2 SVGAGI (reference sequence). This CDR3 is 16 amino acids long. CDR3 residues: CASTPMGQGLNTEAFF. The DNA for the CDR3 is TGTGCCAGCACCCCCATGGGACAGGGATTGAACACTGAAGCTTTCTTT.

This clone was observed a few times. V is TRBV18 and J is TRBJ2-5; TRBD2 matches at 7 bases. Unmatched junction bases numbered 8, after V lost 5 bases and J lost 5 bases. CDR3 length equals 14 residues. The germline V gene encodes CDR1 KGHSH and CDR2 LQKENI. The CDR3 reads CASSLLASAETQYF. CDR3 DNA sequence: TGTGCCAGCTCATTACTAGCGTCGGCCGAGACCCAGTACTTC.

The V and J genes are TRBV7-9 and TRBJ1-5; D is ambiguous. V dropped 0 bases and J dropped 11 bases, with 11 bases sitting between them. The CDR3 runs to 13 residues. CDR1 SEHNR and CDR2 FQNEAQ come from the germline V gene (reference sequence). The CDR3 loop reads CASSLAAEVTQHF. DNA for the CDR3: TGTGCCAGCAGCTTAGCCGCGGAGGTGACCCAGCATTTT.

This chain connects TRBV10-1 to TRBJ2-3; D not certain. The CDR3 is 15 amino acids. Per germline, CDR1 WNHNN and CDR2 SYGVQD (reference sequence). V was cut by 2 bases and J by 4 bases, with 13 bases left in between. The CDR3 region is CASSESKSDADTQYF. For the CDR3, the DNA is TGCGCCAGCAGTGAGAGTAAAAGCGATGCAGATACGCAGTATTTT.